This T cell receptor (beta chain) was retrieved from a study of blood T cell repertoires in COVID-19. The table came from immunoSEQ multiplex PCR; TCRdb's copy has only in-frame clones and leaves some out. The table records about 280,000 clones, 75% to 90% of them present only once. The V segment lost 3 bases and the J segment 0 bases; nucleotides outside the gene matches: 12. The CDR3 loop spans 18 amino acids. CDR1 and CDR2 from the germline V gene are SGDLS and YYNGEE. In this sample, this clone turned up once. The sample consisted of peripheral blood. The V gene is TRBV9, the J gene TRBJ2-3; 8 bases match TRBD2. The receptor was derived from a woman between 50 and 59 years old who had recovered from COVID-19. In nucleotides, the CDR3 is TGTGCCAGCAGCGCGGGACTAGTCTTGGGGCTGAGCACAGATACGCAGTATTTT. Protein sequence: CASSAGLVLGLSTDTQYF.